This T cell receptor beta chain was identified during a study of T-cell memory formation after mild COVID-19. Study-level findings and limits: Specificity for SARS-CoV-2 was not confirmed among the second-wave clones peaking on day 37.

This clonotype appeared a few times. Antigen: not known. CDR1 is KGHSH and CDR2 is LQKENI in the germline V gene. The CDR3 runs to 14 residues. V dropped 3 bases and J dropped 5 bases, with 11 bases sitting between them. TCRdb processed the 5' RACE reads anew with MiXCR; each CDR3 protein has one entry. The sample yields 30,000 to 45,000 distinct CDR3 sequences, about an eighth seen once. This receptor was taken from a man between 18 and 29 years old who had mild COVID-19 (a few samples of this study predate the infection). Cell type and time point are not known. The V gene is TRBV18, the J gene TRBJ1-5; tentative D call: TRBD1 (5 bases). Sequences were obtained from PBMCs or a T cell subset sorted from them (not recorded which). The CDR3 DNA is TGTGCCAGCTCACCGGGGGGGACGGATCAGCCCCAGCATTTT. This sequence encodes CASSPGGTDQPQHF.